Listed below are T cell receptor beta chains from one sample, sequenced in a study of cytomegalovirus exposure and HLA in healthy donors. Data came from immunoSEQ multiplex PCR; TCRdb stores just in-frame clones and leaves some out. Of 100,000 to 120,000 clones detected, about 88% appear once; the ten largest clones hold 3% to 4%. The specimen sequenced was PBMCs. The receptors were gathered from a woman between 18 and 30 years old in good health and CMV-seropositive. CDR3s include the opening cysteine and the closing phenylalanine or tryptophan. The order of the fields is clone size, J gene, V gene, D gene, CDR3 protein, CDR3 DNA. D genes are given only for firm matches. The listing skips clone size in some rows; elsewhere it reads once, few, many or a size class.

clone_size: NA; j_call: TRBJ1-2; v_call: TRBV5-4; d_call: NA; cdr3_aa: CASSVRGIGYGYTF; cdr3_nt: TGTGCCAGCAGCGTTCGGGGGATCGGCTATGGCTACACCTTC
clone_size: NA; j_call: TRBJ1-5; v_call: TRBV19; d_call: TRBD1; cdr3_aa: CASSGQGGWQPQHF; cdr3_nt: TGTGCCAGTAGTGGACAGGGTGGATGGCAGCCCCAGCATTTT
clone_size: NA; j_call: TRBJ1-1; v_call: TRBV7-8; d_call: NA; cdr3_aa: CASSFRTGNTEAFF; cdr3_nt: TGTGCCAGCAGCTTTCGTACAGGGAACACTGAAGCTTTCTTT
clone_size: once; j_call: TRBJ2-1; v_call: TRBV18; d_call: TRBD2; cdr3_aa: CASSRGGNNEQFF; cdr3_nt: TGTGCCAGCTCGCGGGGGGGAAACAATGAGCAGTTCTTC
clone_size: NA; j_call: TRBJ2-5; v_call: TRBV2; d_call: TRBD2; cdr3_aa: CASSEYQLAGDRETQYF; cdr3_nt: TGTGCCAGCAGTGAATATCAACTAGCGGGGGACCGGGAGACCCAGTACTTC
clone_size: once; j_call: TRBJ2-2; v_call: TRBV4-1; d_call: NA; cdr3_aa: CASSRIGGDGELFF; cdr3_nt: TGCGCCAGCAGCCGGATAGGGGGGGACGGGGAGCTGTTTTTT
clone_size: NA; j_call: TRBJ2-5; v_call: TRBV5-6; d_call: TRBD1; cdr3_aa: CASSLGTGSQETQYF; cdr3_nt: TGTGCCAGCAGCCTGGGGACAGGCTCCCAAGAGACCCAGTACTTC
clone_size: NA; j_call: TRBJ1-3; v_call: TRBV9; d_call: NA; cdr3_aa: CASSPQGGSGNTIYF; cdr3_nt: TGTGCCAGCAGCCCTCAAGGGGGATCTGGAAACACCATATATTTT
clone_size: NA; j_call: TRBJ2-1; v_call: TRBV1; d_call: NA; cdr3_aa: CTSRISGRRVCAFF; cdr3_nt: TGCACCAGCAGGATTAGCGGGAGGAGAGTTTGTGCGTTCTTC
clone_size: NA; j_call: TRBJ2-4; v_call: TRBV5-1; d_call: NA; cdr3_aa: CASSSSLAKNIQYF; cdr3_nt: TGCGCCAGCAGCTCCTCCTTAGCCAAAAACATTCAGTACTTC
clone_size: few; j_call: TRBJ2-5; v_call: TRBV5-1; d_call: TRBD2; cdr3_aa: CASSWAGRLETQYF; cdr3_nt: TGCGCCAGCAGCTGGGCCGGGAGGCTCGAGACCCAGTACTTC
clone_size: NA; j_call: TRBJ2-7; v_call: TRBV7-9; d_call: TRBD1; cdr3_aa: CASSHLAGGGEQYF; cdr3_nt: TGTGCCAGCAGCCATTTAGCAGGGGGCGGCGAGCAGTACTTC
clone_size: NA; j_call: TRBJ1-4; v_call: TRBV5-6; d_call: NA; cdr3_aa: CASSLSRPYNEKLFF; cdr3_nt: TGTGCCAGCAGCTTATCTCGCCCCTATAATGAAAAACTGTTTTTT
clone_size: NA; j_call: TRBJ1-1; v_call: TRBV27; d_call: NA; cdr3_aa: CASSLDSGVAEAFF; cdr3_nt: TGTGCCAGCAGTTTGGACAGCGGAGTCGCCGAAGCTTTCTTT
clone_size: NA; j_call: TRBJ1-6; v_call: TRBV25-1; d_call: NA; cdr3_aa: CASKTEYNSPLHF; cdr3_nt: TGTGCCAGCAAGACAGAGTATAATTCACCCCTCCACTTT
clone_size: NA; j_call: TRBJ1-5; v_call: TRBV10-2; d_call: NA; cdr3_aa: CASLAVWGVDNQPQHF; cdr3_nt: TGCGCCAGCCTTGCTGTTTGGGGGGTGGACAATCAGCCCCAGCATTTT
clone_size: NA; j_call: TRBJ1-5; v_call: TRBV4-2; d_call: TRBD1; cdr3_aa: CASSRGQPRQPQHF; cdr3_nt: TGTGCCAGCAGCCGGGGACAGCCTCGTCAGCCCCAGCATTTT
clone_size: NA; j_call: TRBJ2-7; v_call: TRBV27; d_call: NA; cdr3_aa: CASSMYLGSPGRYEQYF; cdr3_nt: TGTGCCAGCAGTATGTACCTGGGTTCCCCAGGGAGGTACGAGCAGTACTTC
clone_size: NA; j_call: TRBJ1-3; v_call: TRBV6-6; d_call: TRBD1; cdr3_aa: CASSYSEGGGNTIYF; cdr3_nt: TGTGCCAGCAGTTACTCGGAAGGGGGCGGAAACACCATATATTTT
clone_size: NA; j_call: TRBJ2-7; v_call: TRBV6-1; d_call: NA; cdr3_aa: CASSASSYEQYF; cdr3_nt: TGTGCCAGCAGTGCCAGCTCCTACGAGCAGTACTTC
clone_size: NA; j_call: TRBJ2-2; v_call: TRBV30; d_call: TRBD2; cdr3_aa: CAWKGLAEGRTGELFF; cdr3_nt: TGTGCCTGGAAAGGACTAGCGGAGGGGAGGACCGGGGAGCTGTTTTTT
clone_size: NA; j_call: TRBJ1-3; v_call: TRBV28; d_call: NA; cdr3_aa: CASSLRGLGNTIYF; cdr3_nt: TGTGCCAGCAGTTTACGGGGACTTGGAAACACCATATATTTT
clone_size: NA; j_call: TRBJ2-1; v_call: TRBV5-1; d_call: NA; cdr3_aa: CASSRDTGSLNNEQFF; cdr3_nt: TGCGCCAGCAGCCGAGACACTGGAAGCCTTAACAATGAGCAGTTCTTC
clone_size: NA; j_call: TRBJ2-5; v_call: TRBV27; d_call: NA; cdr3_aa: CASSPPSGETQYF; cdr3_nt: TGTGCCAGCAGTCCACCCTCCGGAGAGACCCAGTACTTC
clone_size: once; j_call: TRBJ2-1; v_call: TRBV10-3; d_call: NA; cdr3_aa: CAAKPDTAGNEQFF; cdr3_nt: TGTGCCGCCAAACCTGACACTGCGGGCAATGAGCAGTTCTTC
clone_size: once; j_call: TRBJ2-7; v_call: TRBV6-5; d_call: NA; cdr3_aa: CASSYSRDMSSYEQYF; cdr3_nt: TGTGCCAGCAGTTACTCGAGGGACATGAGCTCCTACGAGCAGTACTTC
clone_size: NA; j_call: TRBJ1-1; v_call: TRBV7-9; d_call: NA; cdr3_aa: CASLGQLNTEAFF; cdr3_nt: TGTGCCAGCCTCGGACAGCTGAACACTGAAGCTTTCTTT
clone_size: once; j_call: TRBJ2-2; v_call: TRBV7-3; d_call: NA; cdr3_aa: CASSLSFGMSNTGELFF; cdr3_nt: TGTGCCAGCAGCTTATCGTTCGGGATGTCGAACACCGGGGAGCTGTTTTTT
clone_size: medium-sized; j_call: TRBJ2-2; v_call: TRBV6-4; d_call: TRBD2; cdr3_aa: CASSEAGGPTGELFF; cdr3_nt: TGTGCCAGCAGTGAAGCGGGGGGGCCCACCGGGGAGCTGTTTTTT
clone_size: NA; j_call: TRBJ2-3; v_call: TRBV28; d_call: TRBD2; cdr3_aa: CASRGGGAGTDTQYF; cdr3_nt: TGTGCCAGCAGAGGCGGGGGGGCCGGGACAGATACGCAGTATTTT
clone_size: NA; j_call: TRBJ1-4; v_call: TRBV28; d_call: NA; cdr3_aa: CASSLWGGGSEKLFF; cdr3_nt: TGTGCCAGCAGTTTATGGGGAGGCGGTAGTGAAAAACTGTTTTTT
clone_size: once; j_call: TRBJ2-1; v_call: TRBV2; d_call: TRBD2; cdr3_aa: CASRGLATFGQFF; cdr3_nt: TGTGCCAGCAGGGGACTAGCAACCTTCGGGCAGTTCTTC
clone_size: once; j_call: TRBJ2-7; v_call: TRBV5-4; d_call: NA; cdr3_aa: CASSLEPSGKYEQYF; cdr3_nt: TGTGCCAGCAGCTTGGAACCCAGCGGCAAATACGAGCAGTACTTC
clone_size: NA; j_call: TRBJ2-3; v_call: TRBV28; d_call: NA; cdr3_aa: CASGSPWEVSTDTQYF; cdr3_nt: TGTGCCAGCGGCTCACCGTGGGAGGTTTCCACAGATACGCAGTATTTT
clone_size: once; j_call: TRBJ1-1; v_call: TRBV4-1; d_call: NA; cdr3_aa: CASSLRGGVTEAFF; cdr3_nt: TGCGCCAGCAGCCTTCGAGGGGGGGTCACTGAAGCTTTCTTT
clone_size: NA; j_call: TRBJ2-7; v_call: TRBV6-1; d_call: NA; cdr3_aa: CASSEPSTTGIEQYF; cdr3_nt: TGTGCCAGCAGTGAACCATCAACAACGGGTATCGAGCAGTACTTC
clone_size: NA; j_call: TRBJ1-2; v_call: TRBV18; d_call: TRBD1; cdr3_aa: CASSPGTGGGYGYTF; cdr3_nt: TGTGCCAGCTCACCAGGAACAGGGGGCGGCTATGGCTACACCTTC
clone_size: NA; j_call: TRBJ2-7; v_call: TRBV5-1; d_call: TRBD1; cdr3_aa: CASSLGTGSSYEQYF; cdr3_nt: TGCGCCAGCAGCTTAGGGACAGGCAGCTCCTACGAGCAGTACTTC
clone_size: NA; j_call: TRBJ1-1; v_call: TRBV27; d_call: NA; cdr3_aa: CASSPVTNTEAFF; cdr3_nt: TGTGCCAGCAGTCCCGTGACTAACACTGAAGCTTTCTTT
clone_size: NA; j_call: TRBJ1-5; v_call: TRBV12-2; d_call: NA; cdr3_aa: CASRSRRGQPRNQPQHF; cdr3_nt: TGTGCAAGTCGCTCCCGAAGGGGACAGCCCCGTAATCAGCCCCAGCATTTT
clone_size: NA; j_call: TRBJ1-5; v_call: TRBV6-1; d_call: NA; cdr3_aa: CASSRQEVSAQHF; cdr3_nt: TGTGCCAGCAGTCGGCAGGAGGTATCAGCCCAGCATTTT
clone_size: NA; j_call: TRBJ2-2; v_call: TRBV9; d_call: NA; cdr3_aa: CASSVRGAENTGELFF; cdr3_nt: TGTGCCAGCAGCGTCCGGGGGGCGGAAAACACCGGGGAGCTGTTTTTT
clone_size: NA; j_call: TRBJ2-1; v_call: TRBV5-1; d_call: TRBD1; cdr3_aa: CASSPRPGQGNNEQFF; cdr3_nt: TGCGCCAGCAGCCCCCGGCCGGGACAGGGTAACAATGAGCAGTTCTTC
clone_size: NA; j_call: TRBJ1-1; v_call: TRBV27; d_call: NA; cdr3_aa: CASSFGGGTEAFF; cdr3_nt: TGTGCCAGCAGTTTCGGGGGAGGCACTGAAGCTTTCTTT
clone_size: NA; j_call: TRBJ2-5; v_call: TRBV28; d_call: NA; cdr3_aa: CASSPASTIQETQYF; cdr3_nt: TGTGCCAGCAGTCCGGCGTCTACTATCCAAGAGACCCAGTACTTC
clone_size: NA; j_call: TRBJ1-2; v_call: TRBV9; d_call: NA; cdr3_aa: CASSVGGSGYTF; cdr3_nt: TGTGCCAGCAGCGTAGGAGGCAGCGGCTACACCTTC
clone_size: NA; j_call: TRBJ1-1; v_call: TRBV5-1; d_call: NA; cdr3_aa: CASSLGPQGRNTEAFF; cdr3_nt: TGCGCCAGCAGCTTGGGCCCCCAGGGGAGGAACACTGAAGCTTTCTTT
clone_size: few; j_call: TRBJ2-7; v_call: TRBV7-9; d_call: TRBD2; cdr3_aa: CASSPPPGTSDSYEQYF; cdr3_nt: TGTGCCAGCAGCCCGCCACCCGGGACTAGCGATTCCTACGAGCAGTACTTC
clone_size: NA; j_call: TRBJ1-1; v_call: TRBV2; d_call: TRBD1; cdr3_aa: CASSKYRTGATEAFF; cdr3_nt: TGTGCCAGCAGTAAATACCGGACAGGGGCCACTGAAGCTTTCTTT
clone_size: NA; j_call: TRBJ2-5; v_call: TRBV9; d_call: NA; cdr3_aa: CASSGDRAGVRETQYF; cdr3_nt: TGTGCCAGCAGCGGAGACCGAGCAGGGGTTAGAGAGACCCAGTACTTC
clone_size: NA; j_call: TRBJ1-3; v_call: TRBV6-5; d_call: TRBD1; cdr3_aa: CASGQGVGNTIYF; cdr3_nt: TGTGCCAGCGGCCAGGGGGTAGGAAACACCATATATTTT
clone_size: NA; j_call: TRBJ1-1; v_call: TRBV2; d_call: NA; cdr3_aa: CASRLDRNTEAFF; cdr3_nt: TGTGCCAGCAGGTTGGACAGGAACACTGAAGCTTTCTTT
clone_size: once; j_call: TRBJ1-6; v_call: TRBV7-6; d_call: TRBD1; cdr3_aa: CASSLGQGYSPLHF; cdr3_nt: TGTGCCAGCAGCCTCGGACAGGGCTATTCACCCCTCCACTTT
clone_size: NA; j_call: TRBJ1-5; v_call: TRBV4-1; d_call: TRBD1; cdr3_aa: CASRGGTGLDSNQPQHF; cdr3_nt: TGCGCCAGCAGGGGGGGGACAGGGCTAGATAGCAATCAGCCCCAGCATTTT
clone_size: few; j_call: TRBJ2-7; v_call: TRBV16; d_call: NA; cdr3_aa: CASSQLGANSYEQYF; cdr3_nt: TGTGCCAGCAGCCAATTGGGGGCGAACTCCTACGAGCAGTACTTC
clone_size: NA; j_call: TRBJ2-2; v_call: TRBV5-1; d_call: NA; cdr3_aa: CASSFRTNTGELFF; cdr3_nt: TGCGCCAGCAGCTTCAGGACTAACACCGGGGAGCTGTTTTTT
clone_size: NA; j_call: TRBJ2-1; v_call: TRBV2; d_call: TRBD2; cdr3_aa: CASSRDYDTSEFF; cdr3_nt: TGTGCCAGCAGTCGGGACTACGATACGTCAGAGTTCTTC
clone_size: NA; j_call: TRBJ1-1; v_call: TRBV29-1; d_call: NA; cdr3_aa: CSGGDGMNTEAFF; cdr3_nt: TGCAGCGGGGGGGACGGCATGAATACTGAAGCTTTCTTT
clone_size: NA; j_call: TRBJ2-3; v_call: TRBV28; d_call: TRBD2; cdr3_aa: CASRPYGREADTQYF; cdr3_nt: TGTGCCAGCAGGCCTTATGGTCGGGAGGCAGATACGCAGTATTTT